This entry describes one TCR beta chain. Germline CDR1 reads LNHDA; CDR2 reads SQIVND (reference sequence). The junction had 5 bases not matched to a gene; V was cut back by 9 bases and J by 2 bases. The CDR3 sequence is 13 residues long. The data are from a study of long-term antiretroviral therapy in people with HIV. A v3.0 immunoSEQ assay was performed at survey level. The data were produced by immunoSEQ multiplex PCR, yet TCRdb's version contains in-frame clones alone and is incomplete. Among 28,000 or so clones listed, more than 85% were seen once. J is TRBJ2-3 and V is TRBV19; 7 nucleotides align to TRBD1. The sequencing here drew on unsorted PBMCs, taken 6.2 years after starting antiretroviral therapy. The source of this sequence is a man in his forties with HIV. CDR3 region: CASRDSFTDTQYF. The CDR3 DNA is TGTGCCAGCCGGGACAGCTTCACAGATACGCAGTATTTT. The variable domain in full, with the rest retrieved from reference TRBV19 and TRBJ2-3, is DGGITQSPKYLFRKEGQNVTLSCEQNLNHDAMYWYRQDPGQGLRLIYYSQIVNDFQKGDIAEGYSVSREKKESFPLTVTSAQKNPTAFYLCASRDSFTDTQYFGPGTRLTVL.